This T cell receptor (beta chain) derives from a study of early T cells in non-severe SARS-CoV-2 infection. Across the study: Bulk RNA taken from unsorted whole blood was sequenced, leaving chains unpaired.

The protocol attached unique molecular identifiers to individual cDNA molecules. TCRdb recomputed calls from the 5' RACE reads with MiXCR, one row per CDR3 protein. The sample consists of some 19,000 distinct CDR3 sequences, more than 4% of them appearing once. In germline, CDR1 is MNHNS, CDR2 SASEGT. CDR3 length: 14 amino acids. V shed 8 bases and J 1 base; nucleotides not matched to a gene: 7. This clonotype was seen many times. V gene TRBV6-1 combines with J gene TRBJ1-1; 7 nucleotides agree with TRBD1. The receptor was isolated from an adult who was a healthcare worker with PCR-confirmed SARS-CoV-2 infection or an uninfected control (not recorded which). Sequences were obtained from whole blood. CDR3 loop: CASSAGQANTEAFF. CDR3 coding DNA: TGTGCCAGCTCGGCCGGACAGGCGAACACTGAAGCTTTCTTT.